These T cell receptor beta chains were read from a single sample in a study of T cell changes during pregnancy in multiple sclerosis. Repertoires were generated with immunoSEQ multiplex PCR, while TCRdb's copy carries only in-frame clones and drops some. The data show approximately 37,000 clones, about 88% seen once. Sequenced material: CD8+ T cells from peripheral blood mononuclear cells, taken in the first trimester of pregnancy. These receptors were taken from a female donor with multiple sclerosis, enrolled in a pregnancy study. Both conserved end residues are part of each CDR3. A D gene is named only where the DNA matches it firmly. A clone size is listed for some rows: how often the clone was seen (once, few, many), or a class if it is expanded.

size	D	J	V	CDR3	DNA
NA	TRBD1	TRBJ2-1	TRBV7-9	CASSTRDSSYNEQFF	TGTGCCAGCAGCACCCGGGACAGCTCCTACAATGAGCAGTTCTTC
NA	TRBD1	TRBJ2-7	TRBV6-5	CASSYGTGTYEQYF	TGTGCCAGCAGTTACGGGACAGGGACCTACGAGCAGTACTTC
many	NA	TRBJ1-1	TRBV29-1	CSVDETGDTEAFF	TGCAGCGTTGACGAGACAGGCGACACTGAAGCTTTCTTT
NA	TRBD1	TRBJ2-1	TRBV9	CASSAQGTYNEQFF	TGTGCCAGCAGCGCACAGGGGACCTACAATGAGCAGTTCTTC
NA	NA	TRBJ2-1	TRBV13	CASSRGRDRYNEQFF	TGTGCCAGCAGCCGGGGGCGGGACAGATACAATGAGCAGTTCTTC
NA	TRBD2	TRBJ2-7	TRBV29-1	CSVLGGVDLTGPEGNEQYF	TGCAGCGTTTTGGGGGGGGTTGATTTAACGGGGCCTGAGGGAAACGAGCAGTACTTC
NA	NA	TRBJ1-5	TRBV6-5	CASSPDSSENQPQHF	TGTGCCAGCAGCCCCGACAGCTCGGAGAATCAGCCCCAGCATTTT
NA	TRBD1	TRBJ2-7	TRBV7-9	CASSGEGQGWNYEQYF	TGTGCCAGCAGCGGAGAGGGACAGGGTTGGAACTACGAGCAGTACTTC
NA	NA	TRBJ2-7	TRBV7-9	CASSLVNSYEQYF	TGTGCCAGCAGCTTAGTGAACAGCTACGAGCAGTACTTC
NA	NA	TRBJ1-2	TRBV27	CASRTRGGYGYTF	TGTGCCAGCCGAACGCGGGGGGGCTATGGCTACACCTTC
NA	TRBD1	TRBJ1-1	TRBV7-9	CASSSGGRGMNTEAFF	TGTGCCAGCAGTTCTGGGGGCAGGGGGATGAACACTGAAGCTTTCTTT
NA	NA	TRBJ2-1	TRBV15	CATSSVGSEQFF	TGTGCCACCAGCAGTGTGGGCAGTGAGCAGTTCTTC
NA	NA	TRBJ1-5	TRBV19	CASSIVWGGAGNQPQHF	TGTGCCAGTAGTATAGTTTGGGGGGGGGCGGGCAATCAGCCCCAGCATTTT
NA	NA	TRBJ2-2	TRBV14	CASSPKTGELFF	TGTGCCAGCAGCCCTAAAACCGGGGAGCTGTTTTTT
NA	TRBD1	TRBJ1-6	TRBV6-4	CASSDGDRGQNSPLHF	TGTGCCAGCAGTGACGGGGACAGGGGGCAAAATTCACCCCTCCACTTT
NA	TRBD2	TRBJ2-2	TRBV5-4	CASSLERGGLPGELFF	TGTGCCAGCAGCTTGGAAAGGGGAGGGCTTCCCGGGGAGCTGTTTTTT
NA	NA	TRBJ2-7	TRBV5-5	CASSLEWGASYEQYF	TGTGCCAGCAGCTTGGAATGGGGAGCCTCCTACGAGCAGTACTTC
NA	NA	TRBJ2-7	TRBV2	CASSEYRNSYEQYF	TGTGCCAGCAGTGAATACAGGAACTCCTACGAGCAGTACTTC
NA	NA	TRBJ1-3	TRBV11-3	CASSLGGLSGNTIYF	TGTGCCAGCAGCTTAGGAGGGCTCTCTGGAAACACCATATATTTT
NA	NA	TRBJ1-2	TRBV27	CASRGGVNYGYTF	TGTGCCAGCAGGGGAGGGGTAAACTATGGCTACACCTTC
NA	NA	TRBJ1-1	TRBV29-1	CSVEDLPGARGAYTEAFF	TGCAGCGTTGAAGATCTCCCAGGGGCGCGAGGCGCGTACACTGAAGCTTTCTTT
NA	TRBD1	TRBJ1-1	TRBV5-4	CASSQVTGGPHGAFF	TGCGCCAGCAGCCAGGTCACAGGGGGGCCACACGGAGCTTTCTTT
once	TRBD1	TRBJ2-7	TRBV4-1	CASSSQTGSYEQYF	TGCGCCAGCAGCTCCCAGACAGGGTCCTACGAGCAGTACTTC
NA	NA	TRBJ1-1	TRBV5-6	CASSFGAMNTEAFF	TGTGCCAGCAGCTTTGGGGCCATGAACACTGAAGCTTTCTTT
NA	NA	TRBJ2-5	TRBV19	CASSIARWETQYF	TGTGCCAGTAGTATAGCGAGATGGGAGACCCAGTACTTC
NA	TRBD1	TRBJ2-7	TRBV11-2	CASSMTGFIEQYF	TGTGCCAGCAGCATGACAGGGTTCATCGAGCAGTACTTC
NA	NA	TRBJ2-1	TRBV5-4	CASSFPTYNEQFF	TGTGCCAGCAGCTTCCCCACCTACAATGAGCAGTTCTTC
NA	TRBD2	TRBJ2-3	TRBV6-1	CASSEVGGGPTDTQYF	TGTGCCAGCAGTGAAGTAGGCGGGGGACCCACAGATACGCAGTATTTT
NA	NA	TRBJ2-3	TRBV7-2	CASSLGPWGGTDTQYF	TGTGCCAGCAGCTTAGGGCCTTGGGGAGGCACAGATACGCAGTATTTT
NA	TRBD2	TRBJ2-7	TRBV19	CASNLAGSYEQYF	TGTGCCAGCAATCTAGCGGGGAGCTACGAGCAGTACTTC
once	TRBD2	TRBJ2-5	TRBV27	CASTLTSGGETQYF	TGTGCCAGCACCCTGACTAGCGGGGGAGAGACCCAGTACTTC
NA	NA	TRBJ1-1	TRBV29-1	CSGTATENTEAFF	TGCAGCGGTACGGCGACAGAGAACACTGAAGCTTTCTTT
NA	NA	TRBJ2-7	TRBV7-2	CASSPVEGSSYEQYF	TGTGCCAGCAGCCCAGTGGAGGGCAGCTCCTACGAGCAGTACTTC
NA	NA	TRBJ2-5	TRBV7-9	CASSSWGGRGNGTQYF	TGTGCCAGCAGCTCCTGGGGGGGCAGGGGAAACGGGACCCAGTACTTC
NA	NA	TRBJ1-4	TRBV6-1	CAHQSSVGTNEKLFF	TGTGCGCATCAGTCAAGCGTCGGGACAAATGAAAAACTGTTTTTT
few	NA	TRBJ1-1	TRBV13	CASSSPTDGHEAFF	TGTGCCAGCAGCTCACCGACAGACGGACATGAAGCTTTCTTT
NA	TRBD1	TRBJ2-7	TRBV11-1	CASSPGQGYSKRYEQYF	TGTGCCAGCAGCCCGGGACAGGGGTACAGTAAGCGCTACGAGCAGTACTTC
NA	TRBD2	TRBJ2-1	TRBV4-3	CASSQVTGAGGNEQFF	TGCGCCAGCAGCCAAGTAACGGGGGCGGGGGGCAATGAGCAGTTCTTC
NA	NA	TRBJ2-7	TRBV9	CASSVDIRTYEQYF	TGTGCCAGCAGCGTGGACATTCGGACCTACGAGCAGTACTTC
NA	NA	TRBJ2-1	TRBV4-2	CASSQAAGEQFF	TGTGCCAGCAGCCAAGCCGCGGGTGAGCAGTTCTTC
few	TRBD2	TRBJ2-5	TRBV6-1	CASSEGAGGQETQYF	TGTGCCAGCAGTGAGGGGGCGGGGGGGCAAGAGACCCAGTACTTC
NA	NA	TRBJ2-7	TRBV27	CASSLATAYEQYF	TGTGCCAGCAGCTTAGCGACAGCCTACGAGCAGTACTTC
NA	TRBD1	TRBJ2-7	TRBV7-6	CASSSTGPPAYEQYF	TGTGCCAGCAGCTCGACAGGGCCTCCAGCCTACGAGCAGTACTTC
NA	NA	TRBJ2-7	TRBV10-3	CAISDADSSYEQYF	TGTGCCATCAGTGATGCGGACAGTTCCTACGAGCAGTACTTC
NA	NA	TRBJ1-1	TRBV9	CASSVTGTSNTEAFF	TGTGCCAGCAGCGTAACCGGGACATCGAACACTGAAGCTTTCTTT
NA	TRBD1	TRBJ1-2	TRBV11-2	CASSLDWDRTNYGYTF	TGTGCCAGCAGCTTAGACTGGGACAGAACCAACTATGGCTACACCTTC
NA	NA	TRBJ1-5	TRBV15	CATSLGLGGNQPQHF	TGTGCCACGAGCTTAGGACTTGGGGGCAATCAGCCCCAGCATTTT
NA	NA	TRBJ1-1	TRBV29-1	CSVRDGGDTEAFF	TGCAGCGTCCGCGATGGGGGGGACACTGAAGCTTTCTTT
few	NA	TRBJ1-6	TRBV27	CASTKRLADSPLHF	TGTGCCAGCACCAAGCGGCTGGCGGATTCACCCCTCCACTTT
NA	TRBD2	TRBJ2-1	TRBV9	CASSVDDSGGAYNEQFF	TGTGCCAGCAGCGTAGACGATAGCGGGGGGGCCTACAATGAGCAGTTCTTC
many	TRBD2	TRBJ2-7	TRBV7-6	CASSSPTSGISYEQYF	TGTGCCAGCAGCTCGCCAACTAGCGGAATTTCCTACGAGCAGTACTTC
NA	TRBD1	TRBJ1-5	TRBV25-1	CASRGQGGNQPQHF	TGTGCCAGCAGGGGACAGGGGGGAAATCAGCCCCAGCATTTT
NA	TRBD1	TRBJ1-2	TRBV6-6	CASRTRTGIIYGYTF	TGTGCCAGCAGAACCCGGACAGGGATAATCTATGGCTACACCTTC
NA	TRBD1	TRBJ2-1	TRBV14	CASSLRGGSRGNEQFF	TGTGCCAGCAGCCTGAGAGGGGGCTCGAGAGGGAATGAGCAGTTCTTC
NA	NA	TRBJ2-1	TRBV7-3	CASSLGPSSYNEQFF	TGTGCCAGCAGCTTAGGCCCAAGCTCCTACAATGAGCAGTTCTTC
NA	TRBD1	TRBJ1-5	TRBV5-1	CASSPDRGLQPQHF	TGCGCCAGCAGCCCGGACAGGGGCTTGCAGCCCCAGCATTTT
many	TRBD2	TRBJ2-1	TRBV7-8	CASSLGLAGGRRDEQFF	TGTGCCAGCAGCCTCGGACTAGCGGGGGGGCGTAGGGATGAGCAGTTCTTC
NA	NA	TRBJ1-2	TRBV9	CASSARTVDGYTF	TGTGCCAGCAGCGCCAGGACAGTTGATGGCTACACCTTC
NA	TRBD2	TRBJ2-1	TRBV6-1	CASSELAGGPNEQFF	TGTGCCAGCAGTGAACTAGCGGGGGGGCCAAATGAGCAGTTCTTC